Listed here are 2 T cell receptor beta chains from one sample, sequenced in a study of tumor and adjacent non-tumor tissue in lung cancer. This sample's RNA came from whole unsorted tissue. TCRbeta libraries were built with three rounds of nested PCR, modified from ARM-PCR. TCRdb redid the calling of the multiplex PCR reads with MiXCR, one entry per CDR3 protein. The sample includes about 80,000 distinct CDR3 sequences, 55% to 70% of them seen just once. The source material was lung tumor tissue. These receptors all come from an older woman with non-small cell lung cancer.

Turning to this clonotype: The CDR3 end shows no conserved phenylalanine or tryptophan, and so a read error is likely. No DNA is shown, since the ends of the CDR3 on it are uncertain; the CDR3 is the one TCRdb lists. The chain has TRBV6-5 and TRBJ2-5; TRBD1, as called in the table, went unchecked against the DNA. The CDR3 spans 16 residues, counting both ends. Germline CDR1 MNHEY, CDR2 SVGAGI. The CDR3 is CASSYSLGEGEETQYC.

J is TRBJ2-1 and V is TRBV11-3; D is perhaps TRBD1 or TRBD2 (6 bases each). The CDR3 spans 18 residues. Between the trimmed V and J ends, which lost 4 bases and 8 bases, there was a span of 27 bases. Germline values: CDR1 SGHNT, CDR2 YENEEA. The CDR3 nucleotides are TGTGCCAGCAGCTACGGGCAAGGGGGGCTAGCGAGGGGGGATGAGCAGTTCTTC. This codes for CASSYGQGGLARGDEQFF.